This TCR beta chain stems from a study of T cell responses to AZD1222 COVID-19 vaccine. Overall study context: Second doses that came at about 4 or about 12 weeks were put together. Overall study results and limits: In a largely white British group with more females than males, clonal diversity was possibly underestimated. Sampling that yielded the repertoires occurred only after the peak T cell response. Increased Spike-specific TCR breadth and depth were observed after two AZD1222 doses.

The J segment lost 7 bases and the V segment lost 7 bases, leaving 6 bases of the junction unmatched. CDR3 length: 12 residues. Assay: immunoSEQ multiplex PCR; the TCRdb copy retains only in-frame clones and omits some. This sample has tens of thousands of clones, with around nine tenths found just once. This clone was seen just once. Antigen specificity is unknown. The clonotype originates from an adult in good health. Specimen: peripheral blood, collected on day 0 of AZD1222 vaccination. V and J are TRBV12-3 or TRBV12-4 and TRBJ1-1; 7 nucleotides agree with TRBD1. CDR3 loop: CASTLGQIEAFF. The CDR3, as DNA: TGTGCCAGCACCCTGGGACAGATTGAAGCTTTCTTT.